These T cell receptor beta chains were read from a single sample in a study of blood T cell repertoires in COVID-19. The assay was immunoSEQ multiplex PCR, and TCRdb's table has in-frame clones only and misses some. The sample yields 200,000 to 250,000 clones, 85% seen once. Material for sequencing was peripheral blood. The source is a man aged 40-49 years with acute or convalescent COVID-19. The CDR3 runs from the conserved cysteine through the conserved F or W. The order of the fields is D gene, clone size, J gene, V gene, CDR3 length, CDR3 DNA, CDR3 protein. A D gene is named only where the DNA matches it firmly. Rows may omit the clone size; those that give it use once, few, many or a size class.

d_call: -
clone_size: -
j_call: TRBJ1-1
v_call: TRBV29-1
cdr3_length: 14
cdr3_nt: TGCAGCGTTGGGGGTGGGGGCATAGGAACTGAAGCTTTCTTT
cdr3_aa: CSVGGGGIGTEAFF

d_call: -
clone_size: -
j_call: TRBJ1-1
v_call: TRBV7-9
cdr3_length: 14
cdr3_nt: TGTGCCAGCAGCCGGGACGGGGGTGGAATGAGAGCTTTCTTT
cdr3_aa: CASSRDGGGMRAFF

d_call: -
clone_size: few
j_call: TRBJ1-1
v_call: TRBV30
cdr3_length: 12
cdr3_nt: TGTGCCTGGAGTAATAGGGGGAGTGAAGCTTTCTTT
cdr3_aa: CAWSNRGSEAFF

d_call: -
clone_size: -
j_call: TRBJ1-2
v_call: TRBV2
cdr3_length: 14
cdr3_nt: TGTGCCAGCAGTGCCACAACAGGGATCTATGGCTACACCTTC
cdr3_aa: CASSATTGIYGYTF

d_call: TRBD2
clone_size: -
j_call: TRBJ2-1
v_call: TRBV15
cdr3_length: 16
cdr3_nt: TGTGCCACCAGCCTAGCGGGGGGGAGTAAATACAATGAGCAGTTCTTC
cdr3_aa: CATSLAGGSKYNEQFF

d_call: -
clone_size: -
j_call: TRBJ1-5
v_call: TRBV7-2
cdr3_length: 11
cdr3_nt: TGTGCCAGCAGCTTTGAGGGGGCCCAGCATTTT
cdr3_aa: CASSFEGAQHF

d_call: -
clone_size: -
j_call: TRBJ1-5
v_call: TRBV6-5
cdr3_length: 12
cdr3_nt: TGTGCCAGCAGCGCGGAGAATCAGCCCCAGCATTTT
cdr3_aa: CASSAENQPQHF

d_call: -
clone_size: -
j_call: TRBJ2-2
v_call: TRBV13
cdr3_length: 15
cdr3_nt: TGTGCCAGCAGCTTTTCCCTCGAGATACCCGGGGAGCTGTTTTTT
cdr3_aa: CASSFSLEIPGELFF

d_call: -
clone_size: -
j_call: TRBJ2-1
v_call: TRBV7-9
cdr3_length: 16
cdr3_nt: TGTGCCAGCAGCCCCCCTACTAGGAGGATCTACAATGAGCAGTTCTTC
cdr3_aa: CASSPPTRRIYNEQFF

d_call: -
clone_size: -
j_call: TRBJ1-1
v_call: TRBV12-3/TRBV12-4
cdr3_length: 13
cdr3_nt: TGTGCCAGCAGCCCACGTCGGGTCTCTGAAGCTTTCTTT
cdr3_aa: CASSPRRVSEAFF

d_call: TRBD2
clone_size: -
j_call: TRBJ2-7
v_call: TRBV11-2
cdr3_length: 15
cdr3_nt: TGTGCCAGCAGTCTCGAAGGCGGGGGGCTCTACGAGCAGTACTTC
cdr3_aa: CASSLEGGGLYEQYF

d_call: TRBD1
clone_size: -
j_call: TRBJ2-3
v_call: TRBV5-1
cdr3_length: 19
cdr3_nt: TGCGCCAGCAGCTTCGTCTCGACAGGGGGCATTGGAGGCACAGATACGCAGTATTTT
cdr3_aa: CASSFVSTGGIGGTDTQYF

d_call: -
clone_size: few
j_call: TRBJ1-6
v_call: TRBV11-3
cdr3_length: 13
cdr3_nt: TGTGCCAGCAGCCTTTTCTATAATTCACCCCTCCACTTT
cdr3_aa: CASSLFYNSPLHF

d_call: -
clone_size: -
j_call: TRBJ1-2
v_call: TRBV5-5
cdr3_length: 17
cdr3_nt: TGTGCCAGCAGCGCCCTTCCGGGACAAAGAGTTAGCTATGGCTACACCTTC
cdr3_aa: CASSALPGQRVSYGYTF

d_call: TRBD1
clone_size: -
j_call: TRBJ1-2
v_call: TRBV5-4
cdr3_length: 17
cdr3_nt: TGTGCCAGCAATGCCGGGACAGGGAGATTGGTTGGCTATGGCTACACCTTC
cdr3_aa: CASNAGTGRLVGYGYTF

d_call: TRBD1
clone_size: -
j_call: TRBJ2-5
v_call: TRBV5-1
cdr3_length: 16
cdr3_nt: TGCGCCAGCAGCGGCGACAGGGGTAGAAGGGGGGAGACCCAGTACTTC
cdr3_aa: CASSGDRGRRGETQYF

d_call: -
clone_size: -
j_call: TRBJ1-2
v_call: TRBV28
cdr3_length: 13
cdr3_nt: TGTGCCAGCAGTGGGGGCGGGAACTATGGCTACACCTTC
cdr3_aa: CASSGGGNYGYTF

d_call: TRBD1
clone_size: -
j_call: TRBJ2-2
v_call: TRBV2
cdr3_length: 15
cdr3_nt: TGTGCCAGCGTACAGGGGTCTTCGAACACCGGGGAGCTGTTTTTT
cdr3_aa: CASVQGSSNTGELFF

d_call: -
clone_size: -
j_call: TRBJ1-2
v_call: TRBV11-1
cdr3_length: 16
cdr3_nt: TGTGCCAGCAGCCGACCCACAGAAGACCCTAACTATGGCTACACCTTC
cdr3_aa: CASSRPTEDPNYGYTF

d_call: TRBD1
clone_size: few
j_call: TRBJ1-6
v_call: TRBV28
cdr3_length: 14
cdr3_nt: TGTGCCAGCGCCTTGGGACAGGGAAATTCACCCCTCCACTTT
cdr3_aa: CASALGQGNSPLHF

d_call: -
clone_size: -
j_call: TRBJ2-7
v_call: TRBV5-1
cdr3_length: 15
cdr3_nt: TGCGCCAGCAGCTTGTCGTCGCAGGGCTCCTACGAGCAGTACTTC
cdr3_aa: CASSLSSQGSYEQYF

d_call: -
clone_size: -
j_call: TRBJ1-1
v_call: TRBV5-1
cdr3_length: 14
cdr3_nt: TGCGCCAGCAGCTTAGACGGGGGGAACACTGAAGCTTTCTTT
cdr3_aa: CASSLDGGNTEAFF

d_call: TRBD2
clone_size: -
j_call: TRBJ2-3
v_call: TRBV5-1
cdr3_length: 17
cdr3_nt: TGCGCCAGCAGCTGGGCCGGGACTAGCACCCCCACAGATACGCAGTATTTT
cdr3_aa: CASSWAGTSTPTDTQYF

d_call: TRBD1
clone_size: -
j_call: TRBJ2-7
v_call: TRBV7-2
cdr3_length: 14
cdr3_nt: TGTGCCAGCAGCACTGACAGGGGGCCCCTCGAGCAGTACTTC
cdr3_aa: CASSTDRGPLEQYF

d_call: -
clone_size: -
j_call: TRBJ2-5
v_call: TRBV6-2/TRBV6-3
cdr3_length: 13
cdr3_nt: TGTGCCAGCAGTTTACGGGGGAGAGAGACCCAGTACTTC
cdr3_aa: CASSLRGRETQYF

d_call: -
clone_size: -
j_call: TRBJ1-4
v_call: TRBV14
cdr3_length: 14
cdr3_nt: TGTGCCAGCAGCCCCCGGGACAATTTGAAGAAACTGTTTTTT
cdr3_aa: CASSPRDNLKKLFF

d_call: TRBD1
clone_size: once
j_call: TRBJ2-4
v_call: TRBV5-1
cdr3_length: 15
cdr3_nt: TGCGCCAGCAGTTTCCAGGGGGCGCGAGAAAACATTCAGTACTTC
cdr3_aa: CASSFQGARENIQYF

d_call: TRBD2
clone_size: -
j_call: TRBJ2-5
v_call: TRBV7-2
cdr3_length: 17
cdr3_nt: TGTGCCAGCAGCTTACGGACTAGCGGGGTTTTCGGAGAGACCCAGTACTTC
cdr3_aa: CASSLRTSGVFGETQYF

d_call: -
clone_size: -
j_call: TRBJ2-1
v_call: TRBV2
cdr3_length: 11
cdr3_nt: TGTGCCAGCAGTCCACCAAGCACCACGTTCTTC
cdr3_aa: CASSPPSTTFF

d_call: -
clone_size: -
j_call: TRBJ1-5
v_call: TRBV27
cdr3_length: 14
cdr3_nt: TGTGCCAGCAGTTTTAGGGGCTCTAATCAGCCCCAGCATTTT
cdr3_aa: CASSFRGSNQPQHF

d_call: -
clone_size: -
j_call: TRBJ1-2
v_call: TRBV5-6
cdr3_length: 12
cdr3_nt: TGTGCCAGCAGCCCAACAGGGTTCGGCTACACCTTC
cdr3_aa: CASSPTGFGYTF

d_call: -
clone_size: once
j_call: TRBJ1-2
v_call: TRBV2
cdr3_length: 15
cdr3_nt: TGTGCCAGCAGTGAAGAGATATGGGCTTACTATGGCTACACCTTC
cdr3_aa: CASSEEIWAYYGYTF

d_call: -
clone_size: once
j_call: TRBJ1-3
v_call: TRBV5-1
cdr3_length: 15
cdr3_nt: TGCGCCAGCAGCTTGGTGACAGCATCTGGAAACACCATATATTTT
cdr3_aa: CASSLVTASGNTIYF

d_call: -
clone_size: -
j_call: TRBJ1-6
v_call: TRBV6-2/TRBV6-3
cdr3_length: 12
cdr3_nt: TGTGCCAGCAGTCGGGGGGATTCACCCCTCCACTTT
cdr3_aa: CASSRGDSPLHF

d_call: TRBD1
clone_size: -
j_call: TRBJ1-6
v_call: TRBV2
cdr3_length: 14
cdr3_nt: TGTGCCAGCCTAGCGGACAGGGTTGATTCACCCCTCCACTTT
cdr3_aa: CASLADRVDSPLHF

d_call: TRBD1
clone_size: -
j_call: TRBJ1-1
v_call: TRBV3-1/TRBV3-2
cdr3_length: 13
cdr3_nt: TGTGCCAGCAGCCGGAACGACAGGGATGAAGCTTTCTTT
cdr3_aa: CASSRNDRDEAFF

d_call: -
clone_size: few
j_call: TRBJ1-5
v_call: TRBV12-5
cdr3_length: 13
cdr3_nt: TGTGCTAGTGGCCGGGACTTATATCAGCCCCAGCATTTT
cdr3_aa: CASGRDLYQPQHF

d_call: TRBD2
clone_size: -
j_call: TRBJ2-1
v_call: TRBV6-4
cdr3_length: 14
cdr3_nt: TGTGCCAGCAGGAAGGGAAGCGGGGTTAATGAGCAGTTCTTC
cdr3_aa: CASRKGSGVNEQFF

d_call: -
clone_size: -
j_call: TRBJ2-3
v_call: TRBV20-1
cdr3_length: 11
cdr3_nt: TGCAGTGCTAGAAATGAGGATACGCAGTATTTT
cdr3_aa: CSARNEDTQYF

d_call: -
clone_size: -
j_call: TRBJ1-5
v_call: TRBV2
cdr3_length: 15
cdr3_nt: TGTGCCAGCAACGAACAGGGAGCGGGCAATCAGCCCCAGCATTTT
cdr3_aa: CASNEQGAGNQPQHF

d_call: TRBD1
clone_size: -
j_call: TRBJ1-4
v_call: TRBV5-1
cdr3_length: 14
cdr3_nt: TGCGCCAGCAAAAGCGGACAGGGTGGTGAAAAACTGTTTTTT
cdr3_aa: CASKSGQGGEKLFF

d_call: TRBD1
clone_size: once
j_call: TRBJ1-3
v_call: TRBV7-6
cdr3_length: 13
cdr3_nt: TGTGCCAGCAGCCGGGACAGGGGGAACACCATATATTTT
cdr3_aa: CASSRDRGNTIYF

d_call: -
clone_size: -
j_call: TRBJ1-5
v_call: TRBV6-4
cdr3_length: 14
cdr3_nt: TGTGCCAGCAGCTGGGAGAAACTTTACCAGCCCCAGCATTTT
cdr3_aa: CASSWEKLYQPQHF

d_call: TRBD1
clone_size: -
j_call: TRBJ1-4
v_call: TRBV28
cdr3_length: 15
cdr3_nt: TGTGCCAGCAACTCAGGGGGCACGGCTAATGAAAAACTGTTTTTT
cdr3_aa: CASNSGGTANEKLFF